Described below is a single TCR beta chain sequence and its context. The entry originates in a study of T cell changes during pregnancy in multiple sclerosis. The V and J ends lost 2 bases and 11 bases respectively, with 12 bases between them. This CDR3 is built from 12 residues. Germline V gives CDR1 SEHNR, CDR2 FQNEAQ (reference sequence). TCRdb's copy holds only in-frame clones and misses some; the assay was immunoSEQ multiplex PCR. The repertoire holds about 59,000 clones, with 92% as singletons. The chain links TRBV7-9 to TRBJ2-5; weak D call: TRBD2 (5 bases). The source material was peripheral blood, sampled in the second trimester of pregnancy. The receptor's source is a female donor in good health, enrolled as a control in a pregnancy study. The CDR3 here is CASSLWRREQYF. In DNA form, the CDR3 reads TGTGCCAGCAGCTTATGGAGGAGAGAGCAGTACTTC. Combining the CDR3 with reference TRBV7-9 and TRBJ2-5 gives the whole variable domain DTGVSQNPRHKITKRGQNVTFRCDPISEHNRLYWYRQTLGQGPEFLTYFQNEAQLEKSRLLSDRFSAERPKGSFSTLEIQRTEQGDSAMYLCASSLWRREQYFGPGTRLLVL.